These 22 T cell receptor beta chains were sequenced from one sample in a study of T cell clones after liver transplantation. The table came from immunoSEQ multiplex PCR; TCRdb's copy has only in-frame clones and leaves some out. The sample lists some 60,000 clones, over 70% occurring once. Sample: CD4+ T cells from blood, taken before liver transplant. The receptors were sampled from a human donor who received a liver transplant.

The chain links TRBV19 to TRBJ1-3, with TRBD1 identical over 9 bases. The CDR3 is made up of 16 amino acids. In germline, CDR1 is LNHDA, CDR2 SQIVND (reference sequence). Trimming cost V 5 bases and J 0 bases; bases outside gene matches: 5. The CDR3 region is CASSSGTGISGNTIYF. The CDR3 nucleotides read TGTGCCAGTAGTTCCGGGACAGGGATCTCTGGAAACACCATATATTTT.

This clone came up a few times. The V and J genes are TRBV27 and TRBJ1-6, with D possibly TRBD1 on 5 matching bases. Germline V CDR1 and CDR2: MNHEY, SMNVEV (reference sequence). The CDR3 is made up of 14 amino acids. Trimming took 0 bases from V and 10 from J, leaving 10 bases between them. The CDR3 sequence: CASSLSEGRSPLHF. CDR3 bases: TGTGCCAGCAGTTTATCTGAGGGGAGGTCACCCCTCCACTTT.

V is TRBV6-6 and J is TRBJ1-3, with unresolved D. Trimming removed 8 bases at V and 0 bases at J, with 8 bases between. This CDR3 contains 13 residues. From germline, CDR1 is MNHNY and CDR2 SVGAGI (reference sequence). The CDR3 nucleotides read TGTGCCAGCGGGAGCGACTCTGGAAACACCATATATTTT. Residues: CASGSDSGNTIYF.

The chain employs TRBV30 and TRBJ2-3, with D perhaps TRBD2 (7 bases). Trimming took off 5 bases at V and 3 bases at J, with 18 bases between the two ends. CDR3 length: 15 residues. Germline V lookup: CDR1 GTSNPN, CDR2 SVGIG (reference sequence). The CDR3 sequence: CAWGRGGGNTDTQYF. In DNA, the CDR3 is TGTGCCTGGGGGCGAGGGGGGGGCAATACAGATACGCAGTATTTT. Full variable domain (remainder filled in from reference TRBV30 and TRBJ2-3): SQTIHQWPATLVQPVGSPLSLECTVEGTSNPNLYWYRQAAGRGLQLLFYSVGIGQISSEVPQNLSASRPQDRQFILSSKKLLLSDSGFYLCAWGRGGGNTDTQYFGPGTRLTVL.

The table lists this clone with a few counts. V usage is TRBV7-9 and J usage is TRBJ2-1; 9 nucleotides match TRBD1. The CDR3 runs to 18 residues. In germline, CDR1 is SEHNR, CDR2 FQNEAQ (reference sequence). V shed 3 bases and J 2 bases; nucleotides not matched to a gene: 11. The CDR3: CASSFSAGTGSAYNEQFF. The CDR3 DNA reads as TGTGCCAGCAGCTTCTCCGCCGGGACAGGGTCAGCCTACAATGAGCAGTTCTTC.

The V gene is TRBV6-1, the J gene TRBJ1-1; D is uncertain. V lost 2 bases and J 1 base, leaving 8 bases between the germline ends. Germline values: CDR1 MNHNS, CDR2 SASEGT. The CDR3 contains 14 residues. CDR3 sequence reads: CASSERGKNTEAFF. CDR3 in DNA: TGTGCCAGCAGTGAACGAGGCAAGAACACTGAAGCTTTCTTT.

This chain links TRBV30 with TRBJ1-5, with D perhaps TRBD1 (5 bases). The CDR3 contains 15 residues. The V gene lost 0 bases and the J gene lost 1 base, with 10 bases spanning the gap. Germline V lookup: CDR1 GTSNPN, CDR2 SVGIG (reference sequence). In DNA, the CDR3 is TGTGCCTGGAGTGTAGCGTACAGGAGCAATCAGCCCCAGCATTTT. Amino acids: CAWSVAYRSNQPQHF.

This clone was detected only a few times. This chain links TRBV6-5 with TRBJ1-4; D unclear. Trimming stripped 5 bases from V and 3 bases from J, with 13 bases between. The CDR3 runs 15 residues. The germline CDR1 and CDR2 sequences are MNHEY and SVGAGI. CDR3 region: CASSARGGSNEKLFF. The CDR3 coding sequence is TGTGCCAGCAGTGCCCGGGGTGGGTCTAATGAAAAACTGTTTTTT.

This chain links TRBV6-1 with TRBJ2-5, with 10 bases aligning to TRBD2. Germline V CDR1 and CDR2: MNHNS, SASEGT. The ends lost 1 base at V and 7 bases at J; junction bases unmatched: 12. The CDR3 contains 17 residues. In DNA, the CDR3 is TGTGCCAGCAGTGAAGACCCCCCGCTAGCGGGGGCGGGGACCCAGTACTTC. Encoded protein: CASSEDPPLAGAGTQYF.

This chain connects TRBV18 to TRBJ1-2; D is possibly TRBD1 (5 bases). The CDR3 has 15 amino acids. Germline lookup yields CDR1 KGHSH and CDR2 LQKENI. Between the trimmed V and J ends, which lost 5 bases and 0 bases, there was a span of 13 bases. CDR3 nucleotides: TGTGCCAGCTCAGTGGACACCAATTCTAACTATGGCTACACCTTC. It encodes CASSVDTNSNYGYTF.

The table lists this clone with a few counts. V gene TRBV5-4 combines with J gene TRBJ2-7; 8 bases fit TRBD2. CDR1 and CDR2 from the germline V gene are SGHNT and YYREEE (reference sequence). The CDR3 runs 15 residues. Unmatched junction bases numbered 6, after V lost 4 bases and J lost 0 bases. CDR3 DNA: TGTGCCAGCAGCATACGGGGGGGGAGCTCCTACGAGCAGTACTTC. Protein: CASSIRGGSSYEQYF.

The chain couples TRBV30 to TRBJ1-1; D may be TRBD1 (5 bases). Germline loops: CDR1 GTSNPN, CDR2 SVGIG (reference sequence). This CDR3 region has 17 residues. The V end was cut by 3 bases, the J end by 0 bases, with 20 bases between. The CDR3 nucleotides are TGTGCCTGGAGGGAGGGACGGTACCTCAAAATGAACACTGAAGCTTTCTTT. It is translated as CAWREGRYLKMNTEAFF.

The V and J genes are TRBV9 and TRBJ2-1; 15 bases line up with TRBD2. Germline values: CDR1 SGDLS, CDR2 YYNGEE. With 4 bases clipped from V and 10 bases from J, the junction kept 9 bases outside the gene matches. The CDR3 runs to 16 residues. For the CDR3, the DNA is TGTGCCAGCAGCTCCGGACTAGCGGGGGGGCAAAGGGAGCAGTTCTTC. Encoded protein: CASSSGLAGGQREQFF. Combining the CDR3 with reference TRBV9 and TRBJ2-1 gives the whole variable domain DSGVTQTPKHLITATGQRVTLRCSPRSGDLSVYWYQQSLDQGLQFLIQYYNGEERAKGNILERFSAQQFPDLHSELNLSSLELGDSALYFCASSSGLAGGQREQFFGPGTRLTVL.

The chain recombines TRBV6-5 with TRBJ2-7; D perhaps matches TRBD2 (5 bases). Germline lookup yields CDR1 MNHEY and CDR2 SVGAGI. Trimming took off 4 bases at V and 2 bases at J, with 12 bases between the two ends. This CDR3 region has 14 residues. CDR3 sequence (DNA): TGTGCCAGCAGTTTACGGGAAGGGCCCTACGAGCAGTACTTC. Translated, it gives CASSLREGPYEQYF.

This clone has a count of ten or more. This sequence joins TRBV6-1 and TRBJ1-2; D gene uncertain. Between the trimmed V and J ends, which lost 6 bases and 4 bases, there was a span of 15 bases. Looked up from germline, CDR1 is MNHNS and CDR2 is SASEGT. The CDR3 loop spans 14 amino acids. The CDR3 loop is CASRGPERPYGYTF. CDR3 sequence (DNA): TGTGCCAGCAGGGGCCCCGAGAGACCCTATGGCTACACCTTC.

The chain couples TRBV6-5 to TRBJ1-3; a possible D gene is TRBD1 (5 bases). The CDR3 totals 16 residues. Germline CDR1 is MNHEY and CDR2 is SVGAGI. V gave up 2 bases and J gave up 7 bases, with 18 bases separating them. The CDR3 bases are TGTGCCAGCAGTTACGGGTGGGGCGGGGTAGTGAACACCATATATTTT. Amino acid sequence: CASSYGWGGVVNTIYF.

The V gene is TRBV14, the J gene TRBJ2-7; TRBD2 is a possible D gene (5 bases). The CDR3 has 12 residues. CDR1 SGHDN and CDR2 FVKESK come from the germline V gene. The V end was cut by 6 bases, the J end by 3 bases, with 9 bases between. CDR3 nucleotides: TGTGCCAGCAGTCGGGCGGGCTACGAGCAGTACTTC. Protein sequence: CASSRAGYEQYF. Based on the CDR3 plus reference TRBV14 and TRBJ2-7, the full variable domain is EAGVTQFPSHSVIEKGQTVTLRCDPISGHDNLYWYRRVMGKEIKFLLHFVKESKQDESGMPNNRFLAERTGGTYSTLKVQPAELEDSGVYFCASSRAGYEQYFGPGTRLTVT.

V usage is TRBV13 and J usage is TRBJ1-3; D uncertain. V was shortened by 4 bases and J by 0 bases, with 22 bases between the two germline ends. This CDR3 has 19 residues. Germline V gene data show CDR1 as PRHDT and CDR2 as FYEKMQ (reference sequence). The CDR3 DNA reads TGTGCCAGCAGCTCTTGGGCAACAGCTCAAGCCCTCTCTGGAAACACCATATATTTT. Amino acid sequence: CASSSWATAQALSGNTIYF.

This chain links TRBV7-8 with TRBJ1-1; D is unclear. Trimming took 6 bases from V and 2 from J, leaving 13 bases between them. The CDR3 is made up of 14 amino acids. Germline CDR1 is SGHVS and CDR2 is FQNEAQ. CDR3 DNA sequence: TGTGCCAGCAGTCCGAGCGGGAGAAACACTGAAGCTTTCTTT. As protein: CASSPSGRNTEAFF.

In its sample, this clone was seen a few times. The rearrangement uses TRBV28 and TRBJ2-7; 11 bases match TRBD1. Germline-derived CDR1 and CDR2 are MDHEN and SYDVKM. CDR3 length: 16 residues. V shed 5 bases, J shed 4 bases, and the junction held 10 bases outside the gene matches. For the CDR3, the DNA is TGTGCCAGCAGTCCCTACGGACAGGGGGCGAGGTACGAGCAGTACTTC. This gives the protein CASSPYGQGARYEQYF.

This clone was counted a single time. The chain has TRBV7-8 and TRBJ2-7, with D possibly being TRBD1 (6 bases). Trimming took 2 bases from V and 2 from J, leaving 10 bases between them. The length of the CDR3 is 14 residues. Germline loops: CDR1 SGHVS, CDR2 FQNEAQ. CDR3 in DNA: TGTGCCAGCAGCTTATCAGGGGCTCCCTACGAGCAGTACTTC. It translates to CASSLSGAPYEQYF.

The chain uses TRBV11-2 and TRBJ2-7, with TRBD1 matching 8 bases. Germline loops: CDR1 SGHAT, CDR2 FQNNGV. The length of the CDR3 is 15 residues. Trimming removed 5 bases from V and 9 bases from J; junction bases left unmatched: 15. CDR3 region: CASSPHGDRSSWQYF. For the CDR3, the DNA is TGTGCCAGCAGCCCACATGGGGACAGGAGCTCGTGGCAGTACTTC. Full variable domain (remainder filled in from reference TRBV11-2 and TRBJ2-7): EAGVAQSPRYKIIEKRQSVAFWCNPISGHATLYWYQQILGQGPKLLIQFQNNGVVDDSQLPKDRFSAERLKGVDSTLKIQPAKLEDSAVYLCASSPHGDRSSWQYFGPGTRLTVT.